The clone carrying this T cell receptor (beta chain) has more than one count but fewer than ten. The antigen is unknown. Using RNA transcripts as the source, TCR beta CDR3 regions were amplified. With the HTBI primer set, the TCR CDR3 went through a first round of RT-PCR. In TCRdb, the multiplex PCR reads were re-called with MiXCR into one record per CDR3 protein. Of about 540,000 distinct CDR3 sequences listed, around 45% are singletons. These data belong to a study of T cells in Graves' hyperthyroidism and ophthalmopathy. Regarding the study as a whole: Onset of ophthalmopathy came a median roughly 6.9 months after the model predicted it.

CDR1 SGHRS and CDR2 YFSETQ come from the germline V gene. Trimming took 7 bases from V and 6 from J, leaving 20 bases between them. The length of the CDR3 is 15 residues. The sequence was obtained from a young woman with Graves' hyperthyroidism. This chain uses TRBV5-1 with TRBJ1-5, with D unresolved. What was sequenced was peripheral blood or thyroid tissue (not recorded which). CDR3 protein: CASSEGILNGQPQHF. The CDR3 nucleotides read TGCGCCAGCTCCGAAGGTATCCTTAATGGTCAGCCCCAGCATTTT.